The T cell receptor (beta chain) under discussion was sequenced for a study of OX40 agonist ivuxolimab in advanced cancers. As for the study in general: Enrolled patients in dose escalation had cancers that were hepatocellular carcinoma, melanoma, renal cell or head and neck cancer. A male proportion of about 86% was recorded, with mean age 60 years and range about 20 to 90. A history of anti-PD-1, anti-PD-L1 or anti-CTLA-4 therapy was acceptable, and 30% to 45% had some.

The repertoire was sequenced with immunoSEQ multiplex PCR; TCRdb's copy has only in-frame clones and lacks some. The sample has 50,000 to 70,000 clones, nearly 90% seen once. Per germline, CDR1 MDHEN and CDR2 SYDVKM. Trimming left V 3 bases short and J 8 bases short, with 4 bases between. CDR3 length equals 11 residues. This specimen consisted of CD4+ or CD8+ T cells sorted from blood, obtained in a trial of the OX40 agonist ivuxolimab. The origin of this receptor is an adult with an advanced solid tumor such as melanoma, head and neck, liver or kidney cancer. The rearrangement uses TRBV28 and TRBJ1-4; no clear D. The CDR3 DNA reads as TGTGCCAGCAGTTTGAGCGAAAAACTGTTTTTT. It translates to CASSLSEKLFF. Full variable domain (rest looked up from reference TRBV28 and TRBJ1-4): DVKVTQSSRYLVKRTGEKVFLECVQDMDHENMFWYRQDPGLGLRLIYFSYDVKMKEKGDIPEGYSVSREKKERFSLILESASTNQTSMYLCASSLSEKLFFGSGTQLSVL.